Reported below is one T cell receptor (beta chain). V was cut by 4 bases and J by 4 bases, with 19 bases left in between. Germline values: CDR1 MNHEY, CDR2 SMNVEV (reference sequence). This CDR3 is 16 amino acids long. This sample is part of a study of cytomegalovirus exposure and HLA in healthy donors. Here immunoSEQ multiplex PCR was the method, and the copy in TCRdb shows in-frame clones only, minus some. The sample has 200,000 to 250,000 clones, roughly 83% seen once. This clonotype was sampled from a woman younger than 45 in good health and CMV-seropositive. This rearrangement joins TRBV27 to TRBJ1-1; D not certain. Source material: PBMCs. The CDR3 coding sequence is TGTGCCAGCAGTTGGACCAGGACTTTCTCCGGCACTGAAGCTTTCTTT. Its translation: CASSWTRTFSGTEAFF.